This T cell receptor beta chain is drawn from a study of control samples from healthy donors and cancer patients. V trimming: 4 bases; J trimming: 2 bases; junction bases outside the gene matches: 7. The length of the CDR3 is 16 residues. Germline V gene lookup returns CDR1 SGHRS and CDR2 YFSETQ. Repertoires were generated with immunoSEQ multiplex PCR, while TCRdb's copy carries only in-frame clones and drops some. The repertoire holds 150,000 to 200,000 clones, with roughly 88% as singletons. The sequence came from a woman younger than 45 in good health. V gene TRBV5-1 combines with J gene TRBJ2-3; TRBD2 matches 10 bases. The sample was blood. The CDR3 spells CASSPSSGRDTDTQYF. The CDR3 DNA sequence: TGCGCCAGCAGCCCGTCTAGCGGGAGAGACACAGATACGCAGTATTTT. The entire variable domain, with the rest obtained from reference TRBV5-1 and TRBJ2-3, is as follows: KAGVTQTPRYLIKTRGQQVTLSCSPISGHRSVSWYQQTPGQGLQFLFEYFSETQRNKGNFPGRFSGRQFSNSRSEMNVSTLELGDSALYLCASSPSSGRDTDTQYFGPGTRLTVL.